Sequencing of this TCR beta chain was carried out in a study of blood T cell repertoires in COVID-19. About the research overall: Both acute and convalescent COVID-19 samples were obtained from the United States, Italy and Spain. The analysed material was cDNA or gDNA that came from T cells, B-cell-depleted T cells, or PBMCs.

The authors' processing: Scientists estimated how many nucleated cells there were by amplifying reference gene primers. The repertoire was sequenced with immunoSEQ multiplex PCR; TCRdb's copy has only in-frame clones and lacks some. V and J calls and clone size are those listed in that table; D and trimming were worked out from the DNA. The sample lists 50,000 to 65,000 clones, 80% to 95% occurring once. Material: peripheral blood. The sequence was collected from a human donor in a cohort sampled during active COVID-19.

CDR3 sequence: CASIITGGVNTEAFF. In DNA, the CDR3 is TGTGCCAGCATCATCACAGGGGGGGTGAACACTGAAGCTTTCTTT. This chain uses TRBV2 with TRBJ1-1; 8 positions agree with TRBD1. The CDR3 has 15 residues. Germline V gene data show CDR1 as SNHLY and CDR2 as FYNNEI. Trimming cost V 7 bases and J 0 bases; bases outside gene matches: 7.